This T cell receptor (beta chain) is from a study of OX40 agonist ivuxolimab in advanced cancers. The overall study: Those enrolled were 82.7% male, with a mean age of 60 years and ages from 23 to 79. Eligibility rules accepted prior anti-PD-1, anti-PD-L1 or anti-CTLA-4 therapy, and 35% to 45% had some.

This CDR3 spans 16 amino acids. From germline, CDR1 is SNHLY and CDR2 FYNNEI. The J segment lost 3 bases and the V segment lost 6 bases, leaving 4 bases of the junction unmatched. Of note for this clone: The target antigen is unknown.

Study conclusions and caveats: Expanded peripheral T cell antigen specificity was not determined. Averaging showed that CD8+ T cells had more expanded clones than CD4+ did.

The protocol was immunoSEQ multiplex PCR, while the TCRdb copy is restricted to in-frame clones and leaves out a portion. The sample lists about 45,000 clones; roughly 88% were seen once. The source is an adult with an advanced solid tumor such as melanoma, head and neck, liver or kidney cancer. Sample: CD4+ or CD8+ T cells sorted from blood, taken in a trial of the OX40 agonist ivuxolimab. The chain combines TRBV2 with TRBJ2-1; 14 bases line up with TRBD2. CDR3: CASRRLAGGGYNEQFF. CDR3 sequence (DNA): TGTGCCAGCAGGAGACTAGCGGGAGGGGGCTACAATGAGCAGTTCTTC.